The 24 T cell receptor beta chains listed next were all sequenced from one sample in a study of cytomegalovirus exposure and HLA in healthy donors (dated by TCRdb to the late 2010s). The library was obtained by the immunoSEQ multiplex PCR assay. For the multiplex PCR, a mixture combining 60 forward primers for TCR Vbeta segments and 13 reverse primers for TCR Jbeta segments was used. Sourced from immuneACCESS, this table was stored by TCRdb with only in-frame sequences that have V and J called. A share of the clones is absent; for the studies checked, an unresolved V gene accounts for under half, and the remainder has no known explanation. Within this sample are 100,000 or so clones, with roughly three quarters of them counted one time only. Roughly 6% of the sample belongs to the ten largest clones. The sequenced sample consisted of PBMCs. The origin of the receptors is a male donor in good health and CMV-seronegative.

There are a few counts of this clone. The V and J genes are TRBV15 and TRBJ2-3; 9 bases are shared with TRBD2. The V gene's germline CDR1 is LNHNV and CDR2 YYDKDF (reference sequence). This CDR3 has 16 amino acids. V gave up 1 base and J gave up 10 bases; unmatched junction bases: 12. The DNA for the CDR3 is TGTGCCACCAGCAGAGTGGAAGCGGGAGGCCGCGGGGCGCAGTATTTT. It translates to CATSRVEAGGRGAQYF.

The rearrangement joins TRBV28 to TRBJ2-4; 7 bases align to TRBD1. The CDR3 length is 17 residues. The germline gives CDR1 MDHEN, CDR2 SYDVKM. Trimming cost V 5 bases and J 0 bases; bases outside gene matches: 10. The CDR3 spells CASSPPEQGLAKNIQYF. DNA of the CDR3: TGTGCCAGCAGTCCCCCTGAACAGGGGCTAGCCAAAAACATTCAGTACTTC.

The rearrangement links TRBV30 to TRBJ2-7; TRBD2 matches at 7 bases. Trimming took 2 bases from V and 2 from J; bases not matched to a gene: 6. The CDR3 sequence is 14 residues long. CDR1 is GTSNPN and CDR2 is SVGIG in the germline V gene (reference sequence). CDR3 region: CAWSLRRGAYEQYF. The CDR3 bases are TGTGCCTGGAGTCTACGACGGGGGGCCTACGAGCAGTACTTC.

The J gene is TRBJ2-1, the V gene TRBV28, with 12 nucleotides matching TRBD1. Germline assignment: CDR1 MDHEN and CDR2 SYDVKM. This CDR3 is 18 amino acids long. Trimming at V came to 6 bases and at J to 7 bases, leaving 16 bases not matched to a gene. CDR3 nucleotide sequence: TGTGCCAGCAGGGCATGGGCAACCGGGACAGGGGGCCCGAATGAGCAGTTCTTC. It translates to CASRAWATGTGGPNEQFF.

The genes are TRBV21-1 and TRBJ2-5; the table's D call TRBD2 went unverified against the DNA. TRBV21-1 is deemed a pseudogene. This CDR3 has 16 residues. The CDR3 DNA reads TGTCGGCGGAAGGGCCGACTAGCGGGATTGAGGGAGACCCAGTACTTC. It encodes CRRKGRLAGLRETQYF.

The chain links TRBV23-1 to TRBJ2-4, with D tentatively TRBD2 (6 bases). TRBV23-1 is noted as an ORF with a role that remains uncertain. The CDR3 is made up of 16 amino acids. With 3 bases removed from V and 0 bases from J, the gap between germline ends came to 12 bases. The CDR3 region is CASSHGEEIAKNIQYF. CDR3 sequence (DNA): TGCGCCAGCAGTCACGGGGAGGAAATAGCCAAAAACATTCAGTACTTC.

J is TRBJ2-7 and V is TRBV28; 9 nucleotides match TRBD1. The junction had 14 bases not matched to a gene; V was cut back by 7 bases and J by 7 bases. Germline V gives CDR1 MDHEN, CDR2 SYDVKM. The CDR3 length is 15 residues. The CDR3 nucleotides read TGTGCCAGCAAGACAGGACAGGGGAGGGGGTTGGAGCAGTACTTC. This codes for CASKTGQGRGLEQYF.

The chain is built from TRBV5-4 and TRBJ1-1, with D possibly being TRBD1 (6 bases). This CDR3 is 16 amino acids long. Between the trimmed V and J ends, which lost 4 bases and 1 base, there was a span of 17 bases. The germline V gene encodes CDR1 SGHNT and CDR2 YYREEE (reference sequence). CDR3 residues: CASSPGGGLGNTEAFF. CDR3 in DNA: TGTGCCAGCAGCCCTGGGGGGGGGCTGGGGAACACTGAAGCTTTCTTT.

V usage is TRBV29-1 and J usage is TRBJ2-1, with TRBD2 identical over 10 bases. The germline V gene has CDR1 SQVTM and CDR2 ANQGSEA. V lost 2 bases, J lost 6 bases, and 10 bases stayed unmatched. The CDR3 has 16 residues. CDR3 bases: TGCAGCGTTGAATCCAGCGGGAGGGCCTCGGGCAATGAGCAGTTCTTC. It is translated as CSVESSGRASGNEQFF.

This clone was counted between two and nine times. The chain has TRBV7-6 and TRBJ2-5; possibly TRBD2 for D (5 bases). This CDR3 is built from 13 residues. V dropped 5 bases and J dropped 5 bases, with 12 bases sitting between them. Germline V CDR1 and CDR2: SGHVS, FNYEAQ. The CDR3, as DNA: TGTGCCAGCAGCCGCGGAGGATTGGAGACCCAGTACTTC. It specifies CASSRGGLETQYF.

This chain links TRBV28 with TRBJ2-7; 7 bases line up with TRBD2. V lost 2 bases to trimming and J lost 7 bases; unmatched junction nucleotides: 5. The CDR3 contains 13 residues. CDR1 MDHEN and CDR2 SYDVKM come from the germline V gene. The CDR3 region is CASSLLREGEQYF. Here the CDR3 DNA reads TGTGCCAGCAGTTTACTCAGGGAGGGGGAGCAGTACTTC. Full variable domain (missing parts from reference TRBV28 and TRBJ2-7): DVKVTQSSRYLVKRTGEKVFLECVQDMDHENMFWYRQDPGLGLRLIYFSYDVKMKEKGDIPEGYSVSREKKERFSLILESASTNQTSMYLCASSLLREGEQYFGPGTRLTVT.

The chain links TRBV6-5 to TRBJ2-7; no clear D. Between the trimmed V and J ends, which lost 8 bases and 4 bases, there was a span of 15 bases. This CDR3 contains 13 residues. The V gene's germline CDR1 is MNHEY and CDR2 SVGAGI. The DNA of the CDR3 is TGTGCCAGCGCACTCGGAGTACAATACGAGCAGTACTTC. It is translated as CASALGVQYEQYF.

Only one count was recorded for this clone. This chain uses TRBV10-2 with TRBJ2-5; 13 nucleotides agree with TRBD2. The CDR3 extends over 16 amino acids. The V and J ends lost 10 bases and 4 bases, in that order; junction bases with no gene match: 12. CDR1 WSHSY and CDR2 SAAADI come from the germline V gene. The CDR3 spells CATAGTSGAERETQYF. CDR3 nucleotides: TGCGCCACTGCCGGGACTAGCGGGGCCGAAAGAGAGACCCAGTACTTC.

The chain is built from TRBV4-1 and TRBJ1-5; possibly TRBD1 for D (5 bases). CDR1 is MGHRA and CDR2 is YSYEKL in the germline V gene. Deletions cut 1 base from V and 4 bases from J, with 17 bases between. The CDR3 contains 17 residues. The CDR3 protein is CASSQGLTGGWNQPQHF. The CDR3 region has the DNA TGCGCCAGCAGCCAAGGCCTGACGGGGGGGTGGAATCAGCCCCAGCATTTT.

The chain has TRBV28 and TRBJ2-3; 13 nucleotides align to TRBD2. Germline trimming cut 5 bases from V and 5 bases from J; bases unmatched to any gene: 4. CDR1 and CDR2 (germline): MDHEN, SYDVKM. The CDR3 loop spans 15 amino acids. The CDR3 sequence is CASSRTSGRGDTQYF. CDR3 in DNA: TGTGCCAGCAGTAGAACTAGCGGGAGGGGAGATACGCAGTATTTT.

In this sample, this clone turned up once. J is TRBJ2-1 and V is TRBV7-9, with 9 nucleotides matching TRBD2. The CDR3 contains 15 residues. V lost 5 bases and J lost 9; bases outside the gene matches: 11. Germline V gene lookup returns CDR1 SEHNR and CDR2 FQNEAQ (reference sequence). The CDR3 sequence: CASSPLEGLASEQFF. CDR3 DNA sequence: TGTGCCAGCAGCCCCCTGGAGGGACTAGCTAGTGAGCAGTTCTTC.

V and J are TRBV19 and TRBJ2-6; TRBD2 agrees at 10 bases. V shed 7 bases, J shed 0 bases, and the junction held 15 bases outside the gene matches. CDR3 length equals 20 residues. Germline V CDR1 and CDR2: LNHDA, SQIVND (reference sequence). As DNA, the CDR3 is TGTGCCAGTACAGACTTCCCTCTAGCGGGAGTGTACTCTGGGGCCAACGTCCTGACTTTC. Translating gives CASTDFPLAGVYSGANVLTF.

The CDR3 sequence: CASSILSTGSNYGYTF. CDR3 nucleotides: TGTGCCAGCAGCATCCTATCGACAGGTTCTAACTATGGCTACACCTTC. The chain is built from TRBV9 and TRBJ1-2; possible D gene TRBD1, 6 bases. Germline values: CDR1 SGDLS, CDR2 YYNGEE. V was shortened by 4 bases and J by 0 bases, with 16 bases between the two germline ends. CDR3 size: 16 residues.

V and J are TRBV27 and TRBJ2-7, with 7 positions matching TRBD2. J was trimmed by 6 bases and V by 3 bases; bases with no gene match: 8. CDR1 and CDR2 (germline): MNHEY, SMNVEV (reference sequence). The CDR3 is 14 amino acids. Here the CDR3 DNA reads TGTGCCAGCAGTTTGGCGTCTAGCGGTATCGAGCAGTACTTC. Its protein is CASSLASSGIEQYF.

This clone was seen only a few times. The chain combines TRBV7-3 with TRBJ1-1; no clear D gene. This CDR3 comprises 13 residues. CDR1 is SGHTA, CDR2 FQGTGA, per germline. Trimming pared 2 bases from V and 1 base from J, leaving 5 bases between. In DNA, the CDR3 is TGTGCCAGCAGCTTAGTGGCGAACACTGAAGCTTTCTTT. Its protein is CASSLVANTEAFF.

This chain links TRBV6-4 with TRBJ2-3, with TRBD2 matching 8 bases. After removal of 5 bases from V and 3 bases from J, the junction contained 1 base not matched to a gene. The germline V gene encodes CDR1 MRHNA and CDR2 SNTAGT. The CDR3 extends over 13 amino acids. CDR3 sequence: CASSQRETDTQYF. CDR3 nucleotide sequence: TGTGCCAGCAGTCAGCGGGAGACAGATACGCAGTATTTT.

The chain links TRBV5-5 to TRBJ1-1; D unclear. Trimming left V 2 bases short and J 1 base short, with 12 bases between. The length of the CDR3 is 15 residues. Germline V CDR1 and CDR2: SGHKS, YYEKEE (reference sequence). The chain's CDR3 is CASSFNVQANTEAFF. CDR3 nucleotide sequence: TGTGCCAGCAGCTTCAATGTGCAGGCGAACACTGAAGCTTTCTTT.

This clone was seen at least ten times. The genes are TRBV2 and TRBJ2-7; 8 positions agree with TRBD1. CDR3 length: 15 amino acids. Per germline, CDR1 SNHLY and CDR2 FYNNEI. J was trimmed by 5 bases and V by 3 bases; bases with no gene match: 9. The CDR3 here is CASSDAGGLKDEQYF. CDR3 sequence (DNA): TGTGCCAGCAGTGACGCAGGGGGCTTGAAGGACGAGCAGTACTTC.

The V gene is TRBV19, the J gene TRBJ2-2; no reliable D call. The V and J ends lost 6 bases and 0 bases respectively, with 11 bases between them. The CDR3 totals 15 residues. Germline CDR1 reads LNHDA; CDR2 reads SQIVND (reference sequence). As DNA, the CDR3 is TGTGCCAGTAGAGGTTTCCGGGCGAACACCGGGGAGCTGTTTTTT. Its translation is CASRGFRANTGELFF.